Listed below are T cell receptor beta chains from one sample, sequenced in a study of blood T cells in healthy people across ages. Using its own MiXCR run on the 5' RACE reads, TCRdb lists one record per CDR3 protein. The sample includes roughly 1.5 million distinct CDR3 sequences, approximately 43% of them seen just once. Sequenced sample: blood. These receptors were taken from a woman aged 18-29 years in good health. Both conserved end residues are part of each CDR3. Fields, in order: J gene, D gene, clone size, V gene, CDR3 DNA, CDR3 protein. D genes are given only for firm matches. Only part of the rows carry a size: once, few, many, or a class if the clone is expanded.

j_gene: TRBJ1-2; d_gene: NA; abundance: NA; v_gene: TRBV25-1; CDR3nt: TGTGCCAGCAGTGAGGGGATTAACTATGGCTACACCTTC; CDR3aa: CASSEGINYGYTF
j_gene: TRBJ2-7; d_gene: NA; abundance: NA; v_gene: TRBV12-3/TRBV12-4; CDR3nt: TGTGCCAGCAGTTTCGAGGGGTTAAGGAACGAGCAGTACTTC; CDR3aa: CASSFEGLRNEQYF
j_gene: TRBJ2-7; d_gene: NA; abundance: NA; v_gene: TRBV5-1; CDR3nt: TGCGCCAGCAGCTTGTGGCAGGGCGCCTACGAGCAGTACTTC; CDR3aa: CASSLWQGAYEQYF
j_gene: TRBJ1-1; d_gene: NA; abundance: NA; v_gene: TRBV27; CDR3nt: TGTGCCAGCAGTTACGGAACCGGACAGCCGGAGAACACTGAAGCTTTCTTT; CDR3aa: CASSYGTGQPENTEAFF
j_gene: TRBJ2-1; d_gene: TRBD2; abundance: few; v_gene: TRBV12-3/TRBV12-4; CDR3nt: TGTGCCAGCAGTTTAATTGCGGGAGGGCCGCATGAGCAGTTCTTC; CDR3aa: CASSLIAGGPHEQFF
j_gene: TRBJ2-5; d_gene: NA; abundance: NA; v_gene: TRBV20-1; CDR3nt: TGCAGTGCTAGAGTGCCAGGGGAAAGAGTCGGGCGAGAGACCCAGTACTTC; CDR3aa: CSARVPGERVGRETQYF
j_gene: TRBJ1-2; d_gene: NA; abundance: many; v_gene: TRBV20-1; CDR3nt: TGCAGTGCTAGAGATCGGGGGGTTGGCTACACCTTC; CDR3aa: CSARDRGVGYTF
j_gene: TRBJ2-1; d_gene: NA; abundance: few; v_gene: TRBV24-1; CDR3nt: TGTGCCACCAGTGCTACTAGTAGCGCCAATGAGCAGTTCTTC; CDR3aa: CATSATSSANEQFF
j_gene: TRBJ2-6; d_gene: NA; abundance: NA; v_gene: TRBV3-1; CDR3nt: TGTGCCAGCAGCCAATTTGGGGCCAACGTCCTGACTTTC; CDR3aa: CASSQFGANVLTF
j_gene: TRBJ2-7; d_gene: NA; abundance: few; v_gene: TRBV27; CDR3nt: TGTGCCAGCAGTTTATCGAAAGACAGAATTAGCTCCTACGAGCAGTACTTC; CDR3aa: CASSLSKDRISSYEQYF
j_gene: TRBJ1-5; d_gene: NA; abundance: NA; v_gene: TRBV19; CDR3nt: TGTGCCAGTAGTATTGGGAGGCAGCCCCAGCATTTT; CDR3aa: CASSIGRQPQHF
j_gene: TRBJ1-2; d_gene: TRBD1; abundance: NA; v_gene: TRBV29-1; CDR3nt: TGCAGCGTTGAATCCGGGACAGATTTACACACCTTC; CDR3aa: CSVESGTDLHTF
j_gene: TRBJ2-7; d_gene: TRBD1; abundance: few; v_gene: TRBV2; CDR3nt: TGTGCCAGCCGTCTAGGACAGGCGACCTACGAGCAGTACTTC; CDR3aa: CASRLGQATYEQYF
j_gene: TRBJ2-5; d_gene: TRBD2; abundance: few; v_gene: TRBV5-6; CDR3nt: TGTGCCAGCAGCACGCCCCCTCTAGCGGCCCAAGAGACCCAGTACTTC; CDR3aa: CASSTPPLAAQETQYF
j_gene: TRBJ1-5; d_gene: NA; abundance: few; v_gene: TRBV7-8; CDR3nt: TGTGCCAGCAGCCCCCGCACTCTCGGCCAGCCCCAGCATTTT; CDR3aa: CASSPRTLGQPQHF
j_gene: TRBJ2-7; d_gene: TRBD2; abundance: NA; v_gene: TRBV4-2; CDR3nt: TGTGCCAGCAGCCACCAGCGGGAAGCGTACGAGCAGTACTTC; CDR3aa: CASSHQREAYEQYF
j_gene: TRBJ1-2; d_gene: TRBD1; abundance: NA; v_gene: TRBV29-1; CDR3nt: TGCAGCGTTGGCTCCCTTCGACAGGGGGTCCTCGGCTACACCTTC; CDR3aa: CSVGSLRQGVLGYTF
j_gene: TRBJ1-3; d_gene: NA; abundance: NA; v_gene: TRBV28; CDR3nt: TGTGCCAGCAGTTGGCGGGGGGGGGCGTACGGAAACACCATATATTTT; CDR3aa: CASSWRGGAYGNTIYF
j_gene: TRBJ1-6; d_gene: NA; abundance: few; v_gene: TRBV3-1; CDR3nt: TGTGCCAGCAGCCAAGTTGACGCCAATTCACCCCTCCACTTT; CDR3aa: CASSQVDANSPLHF
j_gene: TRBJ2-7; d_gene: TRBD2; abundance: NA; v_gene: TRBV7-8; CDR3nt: TGTGCCAGCAGCTCCCCGGACGAAGGACTAGCGGGATCTCTGAGCTCCTACGAGCAGTACTTC; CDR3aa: CASSSPDEGLAGSLSSYEQYF
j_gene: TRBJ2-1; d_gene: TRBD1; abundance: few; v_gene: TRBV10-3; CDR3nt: TGTGCCATCAGTGAGTGGGGACAGGGAAACAATGAGCAGTTCTTC; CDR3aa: CAISEWGQGNNEQFF
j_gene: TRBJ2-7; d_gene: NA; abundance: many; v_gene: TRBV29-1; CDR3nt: TGCAGCGTTAAAGGCGGCCCCTACGAGCAGTACTTC; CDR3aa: CSVKGGPYEQYF
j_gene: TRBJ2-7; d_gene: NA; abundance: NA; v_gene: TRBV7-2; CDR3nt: TGTGCCAGCAGCCTCACTAGTCGGAGCTCCTACGAGCAGTACTTC; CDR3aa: CASSLTSRSSYEQYF
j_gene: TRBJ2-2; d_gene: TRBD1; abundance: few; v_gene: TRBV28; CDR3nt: TGTGCCAGCAGGAGACAGGGCCGGAGCACCGGGGAGCTGTTTTTT; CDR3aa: CASRRQGRSTGELFF
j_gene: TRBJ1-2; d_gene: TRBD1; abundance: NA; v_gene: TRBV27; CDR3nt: TGTGCCAGCAGTGACTGGGACAGGGGGGTTTATGGCTACACCTTC; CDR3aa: CASSDWDRGVYGYTF
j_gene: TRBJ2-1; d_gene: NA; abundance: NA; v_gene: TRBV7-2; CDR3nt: TGTGCCAGCAGCTTACCCTGGGTGGCCTACAATGAGCAGTTCTTC; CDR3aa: CASSLPWVAYNEQFF
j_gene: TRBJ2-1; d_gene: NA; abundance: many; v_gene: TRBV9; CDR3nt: TGTGCCAGCAGCGGAGAAGGACTGAAAGCGAATGAGCAGTTCTTC; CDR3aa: CASSGEGLKANEQFF
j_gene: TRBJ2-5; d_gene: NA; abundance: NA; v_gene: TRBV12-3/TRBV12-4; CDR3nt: TGTGCCAGCAGTTTCCTAGGAGCAGGGTACCGAGAGACCCAGTACTTC; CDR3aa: CASSFLGAGYRETQYF
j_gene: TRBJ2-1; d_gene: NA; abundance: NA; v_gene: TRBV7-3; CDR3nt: TGTGCCAGCAGCTTTGGGGAGGGGGCCCAGTTCTTC; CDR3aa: CASSFGEGAQFF
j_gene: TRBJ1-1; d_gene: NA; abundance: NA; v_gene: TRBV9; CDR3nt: TGTGCCAGCAACCGCGGTCCGGAGGGCACTGAAGCTTTCTTT; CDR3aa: CASNRGPEGTEAFF
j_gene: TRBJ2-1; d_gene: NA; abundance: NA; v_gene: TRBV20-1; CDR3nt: TGCAGTGCTAGAGCGCCCCTTGACAATGAGCAGTTCTTC; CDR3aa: CSARAPLDNEQFF
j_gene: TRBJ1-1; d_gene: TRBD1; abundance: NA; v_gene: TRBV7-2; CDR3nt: TGTGCCAGCAGCTTGTCGACAGGGCATCGGACTGAAGCTTTCTTT; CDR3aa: CASSLSTGHRTEAFF
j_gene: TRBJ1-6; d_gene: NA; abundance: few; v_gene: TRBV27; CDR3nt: TGTGCCAGCAGTTTAGGGGCAGGTTGGAATTCACCCCTCCACTTT; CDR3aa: CASSLGAGWNSPLHF
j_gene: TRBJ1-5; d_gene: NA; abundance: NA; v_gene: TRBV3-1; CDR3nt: TGTGCCAGCAGTGAGGGCAGGGCCCCCCAGCATTTT; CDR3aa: CASSEGRAPQHF
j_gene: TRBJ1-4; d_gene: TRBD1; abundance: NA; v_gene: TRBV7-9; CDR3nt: TGTGCCAGCAGCCCCCTTAGGGGGCGCGCAACTAATGAAAAACTGTTTTTT; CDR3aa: CASSPLRGRATNEKLFF
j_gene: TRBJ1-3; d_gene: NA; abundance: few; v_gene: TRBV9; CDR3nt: TGTGCCAGCACGTCGAACTCTGGAAACACCATATATTTT; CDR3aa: CASTSNSGNTIYF
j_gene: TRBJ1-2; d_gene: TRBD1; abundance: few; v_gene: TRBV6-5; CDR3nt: TGTGCCGGCAGTCCCCAGGACAGGGAGCTCTATGGCTACACCTTC; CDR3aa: CAGSPQDRELYGYTF
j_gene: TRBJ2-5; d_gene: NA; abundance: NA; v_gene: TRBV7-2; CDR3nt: TGTGCCAGCGGTGGAGAAGGAATCGTCTTGGAGACCCAGTACTTC; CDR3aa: CASGGEGIVLETQYF
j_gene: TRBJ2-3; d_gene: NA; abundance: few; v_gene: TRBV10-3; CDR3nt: TGTGCCATCAAAGGCCAGATTAGCACAGATACGCAGTATTTT; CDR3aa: CAIKGQISTDTQYF
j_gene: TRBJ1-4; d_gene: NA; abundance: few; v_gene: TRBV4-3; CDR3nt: TGCGCCAGCAGCCAAGAGGCGACAAGGGATGAAAAACTGTTTTTT; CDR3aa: CASSQEATRDEKLFF
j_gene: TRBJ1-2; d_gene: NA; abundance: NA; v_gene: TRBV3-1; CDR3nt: TGTGCCAGCAGCCAAGGCGTTCGTGGCTACACCTTC; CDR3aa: CASSQGVRGYTF
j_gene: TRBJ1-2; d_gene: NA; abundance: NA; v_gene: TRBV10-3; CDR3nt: TGTGCCATCAGGAGGACAGAACAATATGGCCACACCTTC; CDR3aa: CAIRRTEQYGHTF